The clone carrying this T cell receptor (beta chain) was detected ten times or more. The CDR3 loop spans 13 amino acids. CDR1 is MNHEY, CDR2 SMNVEV, per germline (reference sequence). V was clipped by 2 bases and J by 3 bases, with 7 bases between them. Together with a sample-barcoded 5' primer, a J-beta primer mix was included in a second PCR lasting about 6 to 11 cycles. Each cDNA molecule was tagged by a template-switch adaptor that had 12 random nucleotides. TCRdb reprocessed the 5' RACE reads via MiXCR and lists one record per CDR3 protein. This sample has hundreds of thousands of distinct CDR3 sequences, with roughly a quarter found just once. This sample stems from a study of blood T cells in healthy people across ages. The same data also contributed to another study, on T cells of mothers and their children. According to that study: Barcodes and 2-4 random nucleotides were added by M1S in the second PCR. Per mother, over 9.5 million TCR beta CDR3 reads were obtained; per child, 2.5 million to 3.5 million.

The chain joins TRBV27 to TRBJ2-5; possibly TRBD1 for D (5 bases). The specimen sequenced was blood. The receptor was isolated from a boy aged 2 to 9 in good health. The chain's CDR3 is CASSLIGEETQYF. Written as DNA, the CDR3 is TGTGCCAGCAGTTTAATAGGGGAAGAGACCCAGTACTTC.